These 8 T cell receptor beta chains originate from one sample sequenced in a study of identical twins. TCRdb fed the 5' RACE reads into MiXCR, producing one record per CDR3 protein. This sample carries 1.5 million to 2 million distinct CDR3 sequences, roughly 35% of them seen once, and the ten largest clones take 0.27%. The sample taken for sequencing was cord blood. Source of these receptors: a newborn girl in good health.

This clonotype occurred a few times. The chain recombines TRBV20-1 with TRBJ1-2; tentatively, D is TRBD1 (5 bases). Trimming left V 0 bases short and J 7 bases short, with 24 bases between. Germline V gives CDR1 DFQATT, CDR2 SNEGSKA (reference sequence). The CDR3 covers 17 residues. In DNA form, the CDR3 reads TGCAGTGCTAGAGACACGAGCCGGCTCAGGGAAAAAGGTGGCTACACCTTC. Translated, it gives CSARDTSRLREKGGYTF.

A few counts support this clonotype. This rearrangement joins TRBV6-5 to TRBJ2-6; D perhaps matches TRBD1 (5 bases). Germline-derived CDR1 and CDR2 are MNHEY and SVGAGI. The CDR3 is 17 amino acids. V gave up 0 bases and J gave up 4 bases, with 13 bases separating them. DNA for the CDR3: TGTGCCAGCAGTTACTCCCTAGGGGCGCAGGGGGCCAACGTCCTGACTTTC. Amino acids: CASSYSLGAQGANVLTF.

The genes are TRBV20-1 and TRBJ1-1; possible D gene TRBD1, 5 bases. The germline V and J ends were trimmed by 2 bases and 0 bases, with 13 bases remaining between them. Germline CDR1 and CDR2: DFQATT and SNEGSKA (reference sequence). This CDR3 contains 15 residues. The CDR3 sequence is CSARPQGGVNTEAFF. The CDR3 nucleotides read TGCAGTGCTAGACCCCAGGGAGGCGTGAACACTGAAGCTTTCTTT.

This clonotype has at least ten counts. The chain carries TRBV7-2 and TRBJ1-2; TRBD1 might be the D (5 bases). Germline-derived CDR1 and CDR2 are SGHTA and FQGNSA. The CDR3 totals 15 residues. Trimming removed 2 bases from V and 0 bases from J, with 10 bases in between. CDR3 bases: TGTGCCAGCAGCTTACGGGACGGTGCTAACTATGGCTACACCTTC. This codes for CASSLRDGANYGYTF.

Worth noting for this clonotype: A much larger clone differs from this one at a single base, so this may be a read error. CDR3 amino acids: CASSLKRENEQYF. In DNA form, the CDR3 reads TGTGCCAGCAGTTTGAAGCGGGAGAATGAGCAGTACTTC. The rearrangement joins TRBV28 to TRBJ2-7, with 8 bases fitting TRBD2. Germline V gives CDR1 MDHEN, CDR2 SYDVKM. There are 13 residues in the CDR3. V shed 3 bases, J shed 7 bases, and the junction held 5 bases outside the gene matches.

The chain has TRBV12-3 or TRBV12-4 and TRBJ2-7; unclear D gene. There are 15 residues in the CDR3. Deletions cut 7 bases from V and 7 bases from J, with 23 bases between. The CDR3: CASTFVQSSYNEQYF. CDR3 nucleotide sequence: TGTGCCAGCACTTTCGTCCAGAGCTCCTACAATGAGCAGTACTTC.

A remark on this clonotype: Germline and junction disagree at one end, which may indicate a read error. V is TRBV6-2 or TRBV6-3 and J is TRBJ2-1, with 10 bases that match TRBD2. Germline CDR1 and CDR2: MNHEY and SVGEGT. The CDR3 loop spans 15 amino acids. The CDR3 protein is CASRYSGGSYNERFF. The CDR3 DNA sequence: TGTGCCAGCAGGTATAGCGGGGGGTCCTACAATGAGCGGTTCTTC.

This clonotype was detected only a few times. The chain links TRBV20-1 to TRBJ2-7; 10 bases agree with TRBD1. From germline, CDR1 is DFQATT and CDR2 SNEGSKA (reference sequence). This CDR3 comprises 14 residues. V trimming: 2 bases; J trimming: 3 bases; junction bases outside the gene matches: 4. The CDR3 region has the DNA TGCAGTGCTAGATCCGGGACAGGGGACTACGAGCAGTACTTC. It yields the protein CSARSGTGDYEQYF.